This is a list of T cell receptor beta chains from one sample in a study of cytomegalovirus exposure and HLA in healthy donors. Sequencing used immunoSEQ multiplex PCR; TCRdb keeps in-frame clones, though not all of them. The sample gives 150,000 or so clones, 75% to 90% of which show up once; roughly 9.3% is in the top ten. Source material: PBMCs. The receptors stem from a young woman in good health and CMV-seropositive. Both conserved end residues are part of each CDR3. Fields, in order: clone size, D gene, J gene, V gene, CDR3 protein, CDR3 DNA. A D gene is named only where the DNA matches it firmly. Where a row states a size, it is once, few, many or the class of an expanded clone; other rows omit it.

NA | NA | TRBJ2-7 | TRBV7-9 | CASSIPGHSYEQYF | TGTGCCAGCAGCATACCGGGACACTCCTACGAGCAGTACTTC
NA | NA | TRBJ1-6 | TRBV18 | CASSPSRGGDSPLHF | TGTGCCAGCTCCCCGTCCAGGGGCGGCGATTCACCCCTCCACTTT
NA | TRBD1 | TRBJ2-2 | TRBV7-2 | CASSPQPGQSTGELFF | TGTGCCAGCAGCCCACAACCGGGACAGAGCACCGGGGAGCTGTTTTTT
once | TRBD1 | TRBJ1-4 | TRBV4-1 | CASSQDPDRWGPNEKLFF | TGCGCCAGCAGCCAAGATCCGGACAGGTGGGGCCCTAATGAAAAACTGTTTTTT
NA | TRBD1 | TRBJ1-1 | TRBV5-4 | CASSPGQGINFEAFF | TGTGCCAGCAGCCCGGGACAGGGGATAAACTTTGAAGCTTTCTTT
NA | NA | TRBJ1-5 | TRBV28 | CASTSMGPRANQPQHF | TGTGCCAGCACCTCTATGGGGCCTCGGGCGAATCAGCCCCAGCATTTT
NA | TRBD1 | TRBJ1-6 | TRBV5-4 | CATRWDSSYNSPLHF | TGTGCCACCCGATGGGACAGCTCCTATAATTCACCCCTCCACTTT
once | NA | TRBJ1-3 | TRBV5-1 | CASSLGSDSGNTIYF | TGCGCCAGCAGCTTGGGAAGCGACTCTGGAAACACCATATATTTT
NA | TRBD1 | TRBJ1-1 | TRBV6-6 | CASSATGGPRAEAFF | TGTGCCAGCAGTGCCACAGGGGGCCCCAGAGCTGAAGCTTTCTTT
NA | NA | TRBJ1-2 | TRBV5-6 | CASSPGQRANYGYTF | TGTGCCAGCAGCCCGGGACAAAGAGCTAACTATGGCTACACCTTC
once | NA | TRBJ1-1 | TRBV6-5 | CASSYLGREGTEAFF | TGTGCCAGCAGTTACTTGGGCAGGGAGGGAACTGAAGCTTTCTTT
many | NA | TRBJ2-5 | TRBV15 | CATSPWDIQETQYF | TGTGCCACCAGCCCCTGGGACATCCAAGAGACCCAGTACTTC
once | NA | TRBJ2-7 | TRBV5-1 | CASSATGEQYF | TGCGCCAGCAGCGCAACAGGGGAGCAGTACTTC
NA | TRBD1 | TRBJ2-5 | TRBV11-2 | CASSPGTGVTQYF | TGTGCCAGCAGCCCCGGGACAGGGGTCACCCAGTACTTC
few | NA | TRBJ2-7 | TRBV5-4 | CASIHLTGSYEQYF | TGTGCCAGCATCCATTTGACGGGCTCCTACGAGCAGTACTTC
NA | NA | TRBJ2-7 | TRBV6-1 | CASRTLGGNSYEQYF | TGTGCCAGCAGGACCCTCGGGGGAAACTCCTACGAGCAGTACTTC
once | TRBD1 | TRBJ2-7 | TRBV19 | CASSITGTGPVEQYF | TGTGCCAGTAGTATAACCGGGACAGGGCCCGTCGAGCAGTACTTC
NA | NA | TRBJ1-1 | TRBV29-1 | CSVAPNTRQAAFF | TGCAGCGTCGCTCCCAATACTCGACAGGCGGCTTTCTTT
few | NA | TRBJ1-6 | TRBV6-5 | CASKDSSSNSPLHF | TGTGCCAGCAAAGACAGTAGTTCTAATTCACCCCTCCACTTT
NA | NA | TRBJ1-1 | TRBV7-8 | CASSLLRRNTEAFF | TGTGCCAGCAGCTTACTCCGGAGGAACACTGAAGCTTTCTTT
NA | TRBD1 | TRBJ1-1 | TRBV30 | CAWSRQGVSEAFF | TGTGCCTGGAGTCGACAGGGGGTTTCTGAAGCTTTCTTT
NA | TRBD2 | TRBJ2-3 | TRBV30 | CAWSALAVSTDTQYF | TGTGCCTGGAGTGCGCTAGCGGTCAGCACAGATACGCAGTATTTT
many | NA | TRBJ2-2 | TRBV6-1 | CASPDREVTGELFF | TGTGCCAGCCCTGACAGGGAGGTCACCGGGGAGCTGTTTTTT
NA | NA | TRBJ1-5 | TRBV7-9 | CASSSGYRNQPQHF | TGTGCCAGCAGCTCAGGGTATCGCAATCAGCCCCAGCATTTT
NA | NA | TRBJ2-7 | TRBV19 | CASRNSIQDHPGGQYF | TGTGCCAGTAGAAATTCGATACAGGACCACCCCGGTGGGCAGTACTTC
NA | NA | TRBJ1-1 | TRBV7-9 | CASSLVGAEAFF | TGTGCCAGCAGCTTAGTAGGGGCTGAAGCTTTCTTT
NA | TRBD1 | TRBJ1-6 | TRBV4-1 | CASSQDDRGNSPLHF | TGCGCCAGCAGCCAGGACGACAGGGGAAATTCACCCCTCCACTTT
NA | NA | TRBJ1-3 | TRBV6-5 | CASSPGLAGGNTIYF | TGTGCCAGCAGCCCGGGACTGGCGGGGGGAAACACCATATATTTT
NA | TRBD1 | TRBJ1-6 | TRBV4-2 | CASSPGQSNSPLHF | TGTGCCAGCAGCCCGGGACAGTCGAATTCACCCCTCCACTTT
NA | NA | TRBJ2-5 | TRBV4-1 | CASSQVIRGQETQYF | TGCGCCAGCAGCCAAGTTATCCGGGGGCAAGAGACCCAGTACTTC
NA | TRBD1 | TRBJ2-7 | TRBV5-1 | CASSPEGTGYYEQYF | TGCGCCAGCAGCCCTGAGGGGACAGGCTACTACGAGCAGTACTTC
once | TRBD2 | TRBJ2-5 | TRBV28 | CASSLMAGGPSETQYF | TGTGCCAGCAGTTTAATGGCGGGGGGGCCATCAGAGACCCAGTACTTC
NA | TRBD1 | TRBJ2-7 | TRBV7-6 | CASSLSTGGVYEQYF | TGTGCCAGCAGCTTAAGCACAGGGGGCGTCTACGAGCAGTACTTC
NA | TRBD1 | TRBJ2-7 | TRBV4-3 | CASSDHRGRWDEQYF | TGCGCCAGCAGCGACCACAGGGGGCGTTGGGACGAGCAGTACTTC
few | NA | TRBJ2-2 | TRBV4-2 | CASSQDYSGELFF | TGTGCCAGCAGCCAAGATTACAGCGGGGAGCTGTTTTTT
NA | NA | TRBJ2-3 | TRBV6-5 | CASSYSGRGMGDTQYF | TGTGCCAGCAGTTACTCGGGCAGGGGTATGGGAGATACGCAGTATTTT
NA | NA | TRBJ1-5 | TRBV30 | CAWGGPNQPQHF | TGTGCCTGGGGTGGGCCCAATCAGCCCCAGCATTTT
once | NA | TRBJ1-5 | TRBV11-2 | CASSLTGKNQPQHF | TGTGCCAGCAGCTTAACAGGGAAGAATCAGCCCCAGCATTTT
NA | NA | TRBJ2-7 | TRBV28 | CASQRETYEQYF | TGTGCCTCGCAGAGGGAGACCTACGAGCAGTACTTC
NA | TRBD1 | TRBJ2-7 | TRBV10-3 | CAISEPTGGRGLHEQYF | TGTGCCATCAGTGAGCCGACTGGGGGCAGGGGGCTACACGAGCAGTACTTC
NA | NA | TRBJ2-5 | TRBV12-5 | CASGQGLKETQYF | TGTGCTAGTGGCCAGGGGTTAAAAGAGACCCAGTACTTC
NA | TRBD1 | TRBJ1-1 | TRBV5-8 | CASRSDLQGEAFF | TGTGCCAGCAGATCCGACCTACAGGGGGAGGCTTTCTTT
NA | NA | TRBJ1-1 | TRBV29-1 | CSSGGGGRGEAFF | TGCAGCTCTGGGGGAGGGGGTAGGGGTGAAGCTTTCTTT
NA | NA | TRBJ2-1 | TRBV2 | CAGRLQIPADEQFF | TGTGCCGGGCGTCTCCAGATCCCCGCCGATGAGCAGTTCTTC
NA | TRBD1 | TRBJ2-7 | TRBV4-1 | CASSHPGQGVEQYF | TGCGCCAGCAGCCATCCGGGACAGGGGGTCGAGCAGTACTTC
NA | NA | TRBJ1-2 | TRBV9 | CASSVDRGYGYTF | TGTGCCAGCAGCGTTGACAGAGGCTATGGCTACACCTTC
NA | NA | TRBJ1-4 | TRBV28 | CASSLSGGGEKLFF | TGTGCCAGCAGTTTATCGGGGGGCGGGGAAAAACTGTTTTTT
NA | NA | TRBJ2-1 | TRBV10-2 | CASSRGTDPNEQFF | TGCGCCAGCAGCCGCGGGACAGACCCGAATGAGCAGTTCTTC
NA | TRBD1 | TRBJ2-7 | TRBV7-2 | CASRMDRILGEQYF | TGTGCCAGCAGGATGGACAGGATCTTGGGCGAGCAGTACTTC
NA | NA | TRBJ1-2 | TRBV18 | CASSPLLQDHGYTF | TGTGCCAGCTCACCACTCCTACAGGACCATGGCTACACCTTC
NA | NA | TRBJ1-3 | TRBV6-5 | CASSSLQGGGNTIYF | TGTGCCAGCAGTTCTCTACAGGGAGGGGGAAACACCATATATTTT
NA | TRBD1 | TRBJ2-2 | TRBV11-2 | CASSLKLQGSGFTGELFF | TGTGCCAGCAGCTTAAAACTACAGGGGAGTGGATTCACCGGGGAGCTGTTTTTT